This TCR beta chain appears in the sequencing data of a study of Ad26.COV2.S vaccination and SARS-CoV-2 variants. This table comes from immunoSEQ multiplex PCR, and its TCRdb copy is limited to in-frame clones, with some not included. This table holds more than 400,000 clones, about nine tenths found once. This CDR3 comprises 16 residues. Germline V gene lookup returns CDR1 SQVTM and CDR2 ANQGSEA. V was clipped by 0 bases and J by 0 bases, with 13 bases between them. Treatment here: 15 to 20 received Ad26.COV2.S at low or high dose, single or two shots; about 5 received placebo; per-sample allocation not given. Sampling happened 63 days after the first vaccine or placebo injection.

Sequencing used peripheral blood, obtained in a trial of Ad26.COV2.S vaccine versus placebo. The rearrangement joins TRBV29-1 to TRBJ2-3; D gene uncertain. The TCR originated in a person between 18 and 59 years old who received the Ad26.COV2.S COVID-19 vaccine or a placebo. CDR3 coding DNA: TGCAGCGTTGAAGAAGGAGATTCGATGAGCACAGATACGCAGTATTTT. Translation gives CSVEEGDSMSTDTQYF.